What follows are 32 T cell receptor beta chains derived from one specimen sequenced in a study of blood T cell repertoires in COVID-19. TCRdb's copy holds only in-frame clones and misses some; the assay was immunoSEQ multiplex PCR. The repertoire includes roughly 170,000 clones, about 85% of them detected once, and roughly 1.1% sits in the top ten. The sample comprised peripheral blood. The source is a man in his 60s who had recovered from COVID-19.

The CDR3 loop reads CASRLRSFRDGYTF. The DNA for the CDR3 is TGTGCAAGTCGCTTAAGGTCGTTCAGGGATGGCTACACCTTC. The V gene is TRBV12-2, the J gene TRBJ1-2; the table's D call TRBD1 went unverified against the DNA. TRBV12-2 is a pseudogene segment. CDR3 length: 14 residues.

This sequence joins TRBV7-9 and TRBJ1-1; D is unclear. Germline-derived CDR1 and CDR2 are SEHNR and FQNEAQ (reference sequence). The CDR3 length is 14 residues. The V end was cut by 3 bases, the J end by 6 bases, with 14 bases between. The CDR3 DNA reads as TGTGCCAGCAGCTTCTCCTTATTCGGGGCTGAAGCTTTCTTT. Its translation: CASSFSLFGAEAFF.

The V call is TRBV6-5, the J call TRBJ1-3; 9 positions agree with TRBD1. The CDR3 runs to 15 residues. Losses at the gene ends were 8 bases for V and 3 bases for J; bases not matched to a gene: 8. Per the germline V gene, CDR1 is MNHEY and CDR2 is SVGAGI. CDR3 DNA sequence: TGTGCCAGCCGTAGGACAGGGGATCTTGGAAACACCATATATTTT. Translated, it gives CASRRTGDLGNTIYF.

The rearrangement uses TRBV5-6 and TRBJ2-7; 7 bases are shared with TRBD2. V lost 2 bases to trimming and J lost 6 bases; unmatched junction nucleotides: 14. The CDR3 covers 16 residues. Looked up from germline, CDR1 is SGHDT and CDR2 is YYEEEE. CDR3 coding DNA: TGTGCCAGCAGCTTTTCGCTAGCGGAGCCCCCTGGCGAGCAGTACTTC. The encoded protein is CASSFSLAEPPGEQYF.

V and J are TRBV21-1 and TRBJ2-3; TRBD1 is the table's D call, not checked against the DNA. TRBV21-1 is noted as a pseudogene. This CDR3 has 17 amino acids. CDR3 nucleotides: TGTGCCAGCAGCGACCTACCGCGGGGACAGAGCACAGATACGCAGTATTTT. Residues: CASSDLPRGQSTDTQYF.

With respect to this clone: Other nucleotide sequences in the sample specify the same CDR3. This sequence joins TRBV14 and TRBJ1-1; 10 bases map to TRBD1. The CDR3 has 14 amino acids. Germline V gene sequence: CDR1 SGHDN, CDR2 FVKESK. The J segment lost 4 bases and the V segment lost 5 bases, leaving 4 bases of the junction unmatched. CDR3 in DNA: TGTGCCAGCAGCAGGGACAGGGGTGGCACTGAAGCTTTCTTT. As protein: CASSRDRGGTEAFF.

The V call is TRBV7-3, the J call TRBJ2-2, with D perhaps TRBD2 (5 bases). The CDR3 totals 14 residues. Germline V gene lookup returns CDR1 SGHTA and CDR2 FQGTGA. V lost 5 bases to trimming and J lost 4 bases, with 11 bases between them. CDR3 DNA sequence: TGTGCCAGCAGCCCCCCCGGGGTCACCGGGGAGCTGTTTTTT. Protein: CASSPPGVTGELFF.

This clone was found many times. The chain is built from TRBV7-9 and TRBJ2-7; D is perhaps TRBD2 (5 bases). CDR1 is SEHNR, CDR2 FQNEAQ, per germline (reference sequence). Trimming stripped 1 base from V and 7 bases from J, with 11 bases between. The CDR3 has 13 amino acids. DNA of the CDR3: TGTGCCAGCAGCTTAGAGGCTCGAGGGGAGCAGTACTTC. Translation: CASSLEARGEQYF.

The CDR3 region is CASSTQDQPQHF. DNA of the CDR3: TGTGCCAGCAGCACGCAGGATCAGCCCCAGCATTTT. The chain links TRBV5-8 to TRBJ1-5; no reliable D call. The germline CDR1 and CDR2 sequences are SGHTS and YDEGEE. Trimming took 4 bases from V and 5 from J, leaving 7 bases between them. This CDR3 region has 12 residues.

In DNA, the CDR3 is TGTGCCACCAGTGATTACGGGTTTGGGTCCGGGGAGCTGTTTTTT. As protein: CATSDYGFGSGELFF. The chain recombines TRBV24-1 with TRBJ2-2; unclear D gene. The V end was cut by 2 bases, the J end by 6 bases, with 12 bases between. Germline assignment: CDR1 KGHDR and CDR2 SFDVKD. This CDR3 spans 15 amino acids.

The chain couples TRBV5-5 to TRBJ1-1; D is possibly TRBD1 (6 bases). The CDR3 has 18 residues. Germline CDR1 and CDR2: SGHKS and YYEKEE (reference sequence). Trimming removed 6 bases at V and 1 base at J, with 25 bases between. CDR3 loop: CASILLRGTPSSNTEAFF. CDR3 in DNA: TGTGCCAGCATCCTACTTCGTGGGACACCATCCTCGAACACTGAAGCTTTCTTT.

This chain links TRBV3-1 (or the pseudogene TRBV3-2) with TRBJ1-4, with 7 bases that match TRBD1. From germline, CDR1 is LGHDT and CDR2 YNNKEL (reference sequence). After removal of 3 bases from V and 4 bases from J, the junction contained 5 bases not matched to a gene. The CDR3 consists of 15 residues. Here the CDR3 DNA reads TGTGCCAGCAGCCATGGGGACAGCGATAATGAAAAACTGTTTTTT. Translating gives CASSHGDSDNEKLFF.

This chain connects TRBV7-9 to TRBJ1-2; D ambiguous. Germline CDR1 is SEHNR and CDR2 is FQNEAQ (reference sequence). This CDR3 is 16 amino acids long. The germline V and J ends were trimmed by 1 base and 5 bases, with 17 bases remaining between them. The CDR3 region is CASSLVGWAAGYGYTF. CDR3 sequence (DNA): TGTGCCAGCAGCTTAGTAGGATGGGCGGCGGGTTATGGCTACACCTTC.

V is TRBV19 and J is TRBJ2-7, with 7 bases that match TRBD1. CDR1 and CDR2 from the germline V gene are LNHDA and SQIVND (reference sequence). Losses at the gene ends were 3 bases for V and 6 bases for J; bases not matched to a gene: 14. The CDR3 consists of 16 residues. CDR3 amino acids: CASSILSTGPKSEQYF. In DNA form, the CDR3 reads TGTGCCAGTAGTATCCTGTCGACAGGGCCCAAGAGCGAGCAGTACTTC.

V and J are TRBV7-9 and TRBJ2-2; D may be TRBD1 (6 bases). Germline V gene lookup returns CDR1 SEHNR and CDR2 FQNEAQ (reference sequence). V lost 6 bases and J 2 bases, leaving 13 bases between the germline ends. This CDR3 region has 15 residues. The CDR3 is CASSSGTTNTGELFF. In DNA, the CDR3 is TGTGCCAGCAGTTCCGGGACAACAAACACCGGGGAGCTGTTTTTT.

The chain's CDR3 is CASSVTSGDLQQFF. In DNA form, the CDR3 reads TGTGCCAGCAGCGTAACTAGCGGGGACCTTCAGCAGTTCTTC. The chain joins TRBV9 to TRBJ2-1; 10 bases are shared with TRBD2. With V trimmed by 1 base and J by 11 bases, 6 bases remained unmatched. Looked up from germline, CDR1 is SGDLS and CDR2 is YYNGEE. The CDR3 has 14 residues.

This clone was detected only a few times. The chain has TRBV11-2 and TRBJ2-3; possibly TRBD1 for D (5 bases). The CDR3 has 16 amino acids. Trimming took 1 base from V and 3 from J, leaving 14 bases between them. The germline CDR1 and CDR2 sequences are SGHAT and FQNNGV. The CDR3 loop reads CASSLGGVGVTDTQYF. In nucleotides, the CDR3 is TGTGCCAGCAGCTTAGGGGGCGTAGGCGTAACAGATACGCAGTATTTT.

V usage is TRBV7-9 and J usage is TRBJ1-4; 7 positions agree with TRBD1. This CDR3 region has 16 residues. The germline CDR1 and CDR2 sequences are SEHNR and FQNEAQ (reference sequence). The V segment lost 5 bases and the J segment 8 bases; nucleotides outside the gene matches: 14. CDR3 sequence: CASSDVEGAQGEKLFF. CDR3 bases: TGTGCCAGCAGCGATGTGGAGGGCGCACAGGGGGAAAAACTGTTTTTT.

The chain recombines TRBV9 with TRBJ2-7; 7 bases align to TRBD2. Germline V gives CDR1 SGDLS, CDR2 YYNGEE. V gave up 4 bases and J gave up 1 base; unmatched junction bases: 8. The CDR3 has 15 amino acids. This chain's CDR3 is CASSLRGEGSYEQYF. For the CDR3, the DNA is TGTGCCAGCAGCCTGCGCGGGGAGGGGTCCTACGAGCAGTACTTC.

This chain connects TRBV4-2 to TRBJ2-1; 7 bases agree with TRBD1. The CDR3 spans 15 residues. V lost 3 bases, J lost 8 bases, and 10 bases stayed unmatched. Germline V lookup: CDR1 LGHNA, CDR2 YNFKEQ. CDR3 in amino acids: CASSQLLTGDDEQFF. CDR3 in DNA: TGTGCCAGCAGCCAGCTCCTAACAGGGGACGATGAGCAGTTCTTC.

The CDR3 protein is CATSEAGFRDTQYF. CDR3 DNA sequence: TGTGCCACCAGTGAGGCAGGGTTTCGCGATACGCAGTATTTT. The chain combines TRBV24-1 with TRBJ2-3; a weak D match, TRBD1 (5 bases). V gave up 4 bases and J gave up 6 bases, with 13 bases separating them. The length of the CDR3 is 14 residues. Germline-derived CDR1 and CDR2 are KGHDR and SFDVKD.

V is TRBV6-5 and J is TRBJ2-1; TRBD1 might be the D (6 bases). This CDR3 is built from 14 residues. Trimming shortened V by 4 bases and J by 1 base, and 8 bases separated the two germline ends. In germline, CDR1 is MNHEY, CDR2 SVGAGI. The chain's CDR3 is CASSFGQSYNEQFF. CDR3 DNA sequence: TGTGCCAGCAGTTTTGGACAGTCCTACAATGAGCAGTTCTTC.

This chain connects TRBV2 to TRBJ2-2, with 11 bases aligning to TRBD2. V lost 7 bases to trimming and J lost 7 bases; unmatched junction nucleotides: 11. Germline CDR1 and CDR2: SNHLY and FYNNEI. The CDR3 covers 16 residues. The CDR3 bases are TGTGCCAGCAAGGAATGGGCTAGCGGGGGGATCGGGGAGCTGTTTTTT. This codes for CASKEWASGGIGELFF.

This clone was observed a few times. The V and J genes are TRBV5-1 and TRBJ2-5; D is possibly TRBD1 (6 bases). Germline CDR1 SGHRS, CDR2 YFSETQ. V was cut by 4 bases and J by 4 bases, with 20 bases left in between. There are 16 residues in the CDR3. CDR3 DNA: TGCGCCAGCAGCGGAACAGGGCTGGGAGTCGTAGAGACCCAGTACTTC. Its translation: CASSGTGLGVVETQYF.

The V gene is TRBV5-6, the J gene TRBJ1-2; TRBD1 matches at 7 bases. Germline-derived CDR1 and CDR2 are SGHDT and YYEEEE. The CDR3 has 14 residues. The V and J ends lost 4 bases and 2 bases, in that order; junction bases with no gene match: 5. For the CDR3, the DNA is TGTGCCAGCAGCCGGGACAGAAAAAACTATGGCTACACCTTC. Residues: CASSRDRKNYGYTF.

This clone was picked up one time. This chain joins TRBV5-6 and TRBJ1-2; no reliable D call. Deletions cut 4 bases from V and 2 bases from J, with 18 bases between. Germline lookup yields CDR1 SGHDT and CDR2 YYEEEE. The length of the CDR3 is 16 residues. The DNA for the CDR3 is TGTGCCAGCAGCATTAATCCCAGGCTTACCAACTATGGCTACACCTTC. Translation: CASSINPRLTNYGYTF.

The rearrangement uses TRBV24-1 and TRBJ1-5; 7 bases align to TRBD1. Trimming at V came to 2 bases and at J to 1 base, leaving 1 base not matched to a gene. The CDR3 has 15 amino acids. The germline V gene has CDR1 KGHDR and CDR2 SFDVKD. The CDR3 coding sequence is TGTGCCACCAGTGATTCGGGACAGAGCAATCAGCCCCAGCATTTT. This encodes CATSDSGQSNQPQHF.

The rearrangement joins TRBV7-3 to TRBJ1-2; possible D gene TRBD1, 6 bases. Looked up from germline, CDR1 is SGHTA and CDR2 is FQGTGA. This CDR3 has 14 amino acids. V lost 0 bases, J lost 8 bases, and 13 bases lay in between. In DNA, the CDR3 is TGTGCCAGCAGCTTAACCACAGGGTCGGAAGGCTACACCTTC. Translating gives CASSLTTGSEGYTF. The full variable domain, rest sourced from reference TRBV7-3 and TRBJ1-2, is GAGVSQTPSNKVTEKGKYVELRCDPISGHTALYWYRQSLGQGPEFLIYFQGTGAADDSGLPNDRFFAVRPEGSVSTLKIQRTERGDSAVYLCASSLTTGSEGYTFGSGTRLTVV.

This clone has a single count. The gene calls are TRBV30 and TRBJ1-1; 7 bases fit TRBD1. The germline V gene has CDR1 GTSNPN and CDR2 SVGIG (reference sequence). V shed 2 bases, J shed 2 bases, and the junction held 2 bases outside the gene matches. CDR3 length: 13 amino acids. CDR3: CAWSRDSNTEAFF. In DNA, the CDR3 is TGTGCCTGGAGTCGGGACAGCAACACTGAAGCTTTCTTT. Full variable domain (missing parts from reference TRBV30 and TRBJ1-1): SQTIHQWPATLVQPVGSPLSLECTVEGTSNPNLYWYRQAAGRGLQLLFYSVGIGQISSEVPQNLSASRPQDRQFILSSKKLLLSDSGFYLCAWSRDSNTEAFFGQGTRLTVV.

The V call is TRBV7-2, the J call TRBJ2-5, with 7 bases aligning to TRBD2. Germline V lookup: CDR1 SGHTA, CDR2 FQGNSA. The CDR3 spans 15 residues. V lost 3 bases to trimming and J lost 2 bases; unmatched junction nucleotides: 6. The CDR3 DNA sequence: TGTGCCAGCAGCTTTGAAGCGGGGAGGCAAGAGACCCAGTACTTC. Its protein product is CASSFEAGRQETQYF.

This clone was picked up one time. This CDR3 is CAYDRGGTEAFF. CDR3 DNA sequence: TGTGCCTATGACAGGGGTGGGACTGAAGCTTTCTTT. The chain has TRBV30 and TRBJ1-1; 8 positions match TRBD1. The CDR3 extends over 12 amino acids. The trim removed 7 bases at V and 5 bases at J, leaving 6 bases unmatched. The germline V gene has CDR1 GTSNPN and CDR2 SVGIG (reference sequence).

In DNA, the CDR3 is TGTGCCAGCAGCTTAGGAGCAGGGGGCGGACGGGGCTATGGCTACACCTTC. Translated, it gives CASSLGAGGGRGYGYTF. The chain has TRBV7-2 and TRBJ1-2; 8 bases fit TRBD1. The germline CDR1 and CDR2 sequences are SGHTA and FQGNSA. The CDR3 has 17 residues. V shed 1 base, J shed 4 bases, and the junction held 11 bases outside the gene matches.